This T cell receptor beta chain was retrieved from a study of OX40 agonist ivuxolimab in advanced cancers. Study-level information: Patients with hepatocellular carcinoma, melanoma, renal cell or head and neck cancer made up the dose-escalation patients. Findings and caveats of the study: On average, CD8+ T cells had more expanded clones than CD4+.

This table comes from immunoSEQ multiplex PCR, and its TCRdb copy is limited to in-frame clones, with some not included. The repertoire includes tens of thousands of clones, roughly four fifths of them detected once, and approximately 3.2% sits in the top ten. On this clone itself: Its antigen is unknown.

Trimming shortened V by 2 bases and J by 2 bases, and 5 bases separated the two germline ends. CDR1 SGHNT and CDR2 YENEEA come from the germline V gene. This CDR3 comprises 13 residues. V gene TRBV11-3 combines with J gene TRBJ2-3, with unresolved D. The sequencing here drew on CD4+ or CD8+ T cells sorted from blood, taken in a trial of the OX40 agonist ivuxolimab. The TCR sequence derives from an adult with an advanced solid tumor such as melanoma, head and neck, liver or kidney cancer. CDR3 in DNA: TGTGCCAGCAGCTTAATGGTCACAGATACGCAGTATTTT. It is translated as CASSLMVTDTQYF.